The rows below give T cell receptor beta chains drawn from one sample of a study of vaccination and CD4 T cells after COVID-19. Which antigens these TCRs recognize remains unknown. Each CDR3 protein gets one entry after TCRdb re-called the PCR reads with MiXCR. The sample includes about 4,900 distinct CDR3 sequences, around 43% of them seen just once. Sequencing input: CD4+ T cells from blood, cultured in vitro. The receptor source for this set is a human donor in good health. Both conserved end residues are part of each CDR3. D genes are given only for firm matches. Clone size is stated in some rows and not others, as once, few, many or a class when expanded.

J	D	V	size	CDR3	DNA
TRBJ2-3	TRBD2	TRBV19	-	CASSSHSGGLTDTQYF	TGTGCCAGTAGTTCCCATAGCGGGGGTTTGACAGATACGCAGTATTTT
TRBJ1-1	-	TRBV20-1	few	CSARLRYKTGTEAFF	TGCAGTGCTAGGCTCCGATACAAAACCGGCACTGAAGCTTTCTTT
TRBJ1-1	TRBD1	TRBV19	few	CASKDRGVGNTEAFF	TGTGCCAGTAAGGACAGGGGGGTAGGGAACACTGAAGCTTTCTTT
TRBJ1-1	TRBD1	TRBV6-1	-	CASSIQGGTEAFF	TGTGCCAGCAGTATACAGGGGGGGACTGAAGCTTTCTTT
TRBJ1-1	-	TRBV7-9	-	CASSLDQRAFF	TGTGCCAGCAGCTTAGATCAGAGAGCTTTCTTT
TRBJ1-2	-	TRBV14	few	CASSLGDGGGANYGYTF	TGTGCCAGCAGCCTGGGGGACGGCGGCGGTGCGAACTATGGCTACACCTTC
TRBJ2-1	TRBD1	TRBV19	-	CASSIQGAFEQFF	TGTGCCAGTAGTATCCAGGGGGCTTTTGAGCAGTTCTTC
TRBJ1-6	-	TRBV19	-	CASSILGEGSPLHF	TGTGCCAGTAGTATTTTGGGGGAGGGCTCACCCCTCCACTTT
TRBJ2-1	TRBD2	TRBV7-3	few	CASSFRAGDNEQFF	TGTGCCAGCAGCTTCAGAGCGGGGGACAATGAGCAGTTCTTC
TRBJ2-3	-	TRBV19	once	CASSISVTADTQYF	TGTGCCAGTAGTATTTCGGTCACAGCAGATACGCAGTATTTT
TRBJ1-6	-	TRBV19	-	CASSMGGTPNSPLHF	TGTGCCAGTAGTATGGGGGGGACGCCGAATTCACCCCTCCACTTT
TRBJ1-1	-	TRBV6-5	few	CASSYNGQNTEAFF	TGTGCCAGCAGTTACAATGGACAGAACACTGAAGCTTTCTTT
TRBJ1-1	-	TRBV7-3	-	CASSLTGNTEAFF	TGTGCCAGCAGCTTAACCGGCAACACTGAAGCTTTCTTT
TRBJ2-7	-	TRBV7-6	-	CASSLLGASEQYF	TGTGCCAGCAGCTTATTGGGGGCTAGCGAGCAGTACTTC
TRBJ2-5	TRBD1	TRBV7-6	few	CASSLGAGGASETQYF	TGTGCCAGCAGCTTAGGTGCAGGGGGCGCTTCGGAGACCCAGTACTTC
TRBJ1-3	-	TRBV7-2	-	CASSLIHRTGNTIYF	TGTGCCAGCAGCTTAATTCATAGGACCGGAAACACCATATATTTT
TRBJ2-3	TRBD2	TRBV6-2/TRBV6-3	-	CASSYAGVGTDTQYF	TGTGCCAGCAGTTACGCGGGGGTGGGCACAGATACGCAGTATTTT
TRBJ1-5	-	TRBV6-5	-	CASSYSGSRQPQHF	TGTGCCAGCAGTTACTCTGGCAGCCGTCAGCCCCAGCATTTT
TRBJ2-5	TRBD2	TRBV20-1	-	CSATGGRETQYF	TGCAGTGCTACGGGGGGAAGGGAGACCCAGTACTTC
TRBJ2-3	TRBD2	TRBV20-1	-	CSARPGRGDITDTQYF	TGCAGTGCTAGACCTGGGCGGGGGGACATCACAGATACGCAGTATTTT
TRBJ2-1	-	TRBV20-1	few	CTPSSYNEQFF	TGCACTCCGAGCTCCTACAATGAGCAGTTCTTC
TRBJ2-7	-	TRBV7-6	-	CASSLETGFSYEQYF	TGTGCCAGCAGCTTGGAGACTGGCTTCTCCTACGAGCAGTACTTC
TRBJ2-1	-	TRBV10-3	-	CAVSRRGDRYNEQFF	TGTGCCGTCTCACGACGGGGTGACAGGTACAATGAGCAGTTCTTC
TRBJ1-1	-	TRBV7-9	once	CASREGMEGNRGTEAFF	TGTGCCAGCAGAGAGGGGATGGAGGGAAACCGGGGCACTGAAGCTTTCTTT
TRBJ2-3	TRBD2	TRBV7-3	few	CASSPVAGGTQYF	TGTGCCAGCAGCCCTGTAGCGGGAGGCACGCAGTATTTT
TRBJ2-7	-	TRBV1	-	CTSSHGVLTYEQYF	TGCACCAGCAGCCACGGAGTGCTGACCTACGAGCAGTACTTC
TRBJ1-1	-	TRBV7-9	few	CASSGPPGHLNTEAFF	TGTGCCAGCAGCGGTCCCCCGGGACACCTGAACACTGAAGCTTTCTTT
TRBJ1-5	-	TRBV19	few	CASSGGQPQHF	TGTGCCAGTAGTGGGGGCCAGCCCCAGCATTTT